Below are 29 T cell receptor beta chains sequenced from a single sample in a study of long-term antiretroviral therapy in people with HIV. Running of the v3.0 immunoSEQ assay took place at survey level. The method was immunoSEQ multiplex PCR; TCRdb's version includes in-frame clones alone and lacks a portion of them. The sample records fewer than 40,000 clones, 70% to 90% being singletons. The sequences come from unsorted PBMCs, collected 1.2 years after starting antiretroviral therapy. These receptors came from a woman aged 45-60 years with HIV.

V is TRBV6-5 and J is TRBJ2-2; D is possibly TRBD2 (5 bases). The CDR3 runs to 14 residues. CDR1 and CDR2 (germline): MNHEY, SVGAGI. V was shortened by 3 bases and J by 5 bases, with 10 bases between the two germline ends. The CDR3 here is CASSYRTGTGELFF. The CDR3 coding sequence is TGTGCCAGCAGTTATAGGACGGGGACCGGGGAGCTGTTTTTT.

This clone was counted once. This rearrangement joins TRBV6-5 to TRBJ2-5; D perhaps matches TRBD2 (5 bases). Gene TRBJ2-7 matches the end of the DNA better, so the J call may be wrong. CDR1 is MNHEY, CDR2 SVGAGI, per germline. The CDR3 is 16 amino acids. CDR3 protein: CASSYSYGMKTAEQYF. As DNA, the CDR3 is TGTGCCAGCAGTTACTCATACGGGATGAAAACTGCCGAGCAGTACTTC.

This clone was observed a single time. V gene TRBV11-3 combines with J gene TRBJ2-3; TRBD2 might be the D (6 bases). The CDR3 has 15 amino acids. CDR1 SGHNT and CDR2 YENEEA come from the germline V gene. The germline V and J ends were trimmed by 5 bases and 4 bases, with 16 bases remaining between them. CDR3 DNA sequence: TGTGCCAGCAGCCCAGAGGAGGGCCGTTCAGATACGCAGTATTTT. It codes for CASSPEEGRSDTQYF.

This clone showed up just a few times. V and J are TRBV18 and TRBJ2-7; perhaps TRBD1 as D (6 bases). The CDR3 sequence is 14 residues long. The germline gives CDR1 KGHSH, CDR2 LQKENI. V lost 3 bases and J lost 3, with 12 bases in between. As DNA, the CDR3 is TGTGCCAGCTCACCGTCCAGGGGTGGCTACGAGCAGTACTTC. Its translation: CASSPSRGGYEQYF. Based on the CDR3 plus reference TRBV18 and TRBJ2-7, the full variable domain is NAGVMQNPRHLVRRRGQEARLRCSPMKGHSHVYWYRQLPEEGLKFMVYLQKENIIDESGMPKERFSAEFPKEGPSILRIQQVVRGDSAAYFCASSPSRGGYEQYFGPGTRLTVT.

The V and J genes are TRBV6-6 and TRBJ2-7; perhaps TRBD2 as D (6 bases). The germline CDR1 and CDR2 sequences are MNHNY and SVGAGI (reference sequence). V lost 3 bases and J lost 3, with 12 bases in between. This CDR3 is 14 amino acids long. The CDR3 spells CASSYTGEHYEQYF. The CDR3 DNA sequence: TGTGCCAGCAGTTATACGGGGGAGCACTACGAGCAGTACTTC.

Comment on this clone: At one boundary the junction diverges from the germline segment, which might be a read error. The chain is built from TRBV2 and TRBJ1-2; 7 bases match TRBD1. This CDR3 contains 14 residues. The germline V gene encodes CDR1 SNHLY and CDR2 FYNNEI. CDR3 region: CASRDRVAVGGYTF. CDR3 nucleotides: TGTGCCAGCCGTGACAGGGTCGCTGTGGGAGGCTACACCTTC.

The rearrangement uses TRBV30 and TRBJ2-7; D is tentatively TRBD1 or TRBD2 (5 bases each). The CDR3 loop spans 11 amino acids. CDR1 GTSNPN and CDR2 SVGIG come from the germline V gene (reference sequence). V gave up 6 bases and J gave up 5 bases, with 11 bases separating them. The chain's CDR3 is CACGAENEQYF. As DNA, the CDR3 is TGTGCCTGCGGGGCGGAGAACGAGCAGTACTTC. The full variable domain, its missing parts supplied by reference TRBV30 and TRBJ2-7, is SQTIHQWPATLVQPVGSPLSLECTVEGTSNPNLYWYRQAAGRGLQLLFYSVGIGQISSEVPQNLSASRPQDRQFILSSKKLLLSDSGFYLCACGAENEQYFGPGTRLTVT.

The rearrangement links TRBV9 to TRBJ1-1; no reliable D call. This CDR3 comprises 16 residues. The germline V and J ends were trimmed by 1 base and 5 bases, with 18 bases remaining between them. CDR1 is SGDLS, CDR2 YYNGEE, per germline. Here the CDR3 reads CASSVHPAQSGTEAFF. The CDR3 coding sequence is TGTGCCAGCAGCGTACACCCCGCGCAGTCGGGTACTGAAGCTTTCTTT.

The V and J genes are TRBV6-5 and TRBJ1-1; D is unclear. The germline V gene encodes CDR1 MNHEY and CDR2 SVGAGI. Deletions cut 2 bases from V and 7 bases from J, with 17 bases between. The CDR3 is 15 residues long. Written as DNA, the CDR3 is TGTGCCAGCAGTTACGAAGGATCCCGTCCGATTGAAGCTTTCTTT. This translates into CASSYEGSRPIEAFF.

This chain links TRBV25-1 with TRBJ1-6; 9 nucleotides align to TRBD1. This CDR3 has 17 amino acids. Per germline, CDR1 MGHDK and CDR2 SYGVNS. V lost 4 bases and J lost 7; bases outside the gene matches: 11. Written as DNA, the CDR3 is TGTGCCAGCAGTGGGGGCTCGACAGGGGGTCACAATTCACCCCTCCACTTT. Encoded protein: CASSGGSTGGHNSPLHF.

CDR3 region: CASSLVQVGNSPLHF. CDR3 coding DNA: TGTGCCAGCAGCTTGGTACAGGTGGGAAATTCACCCCTCCACTTT. The rearrangement uses TRBV5-6 and TRBJ1-6; the D gene is possibly TRBD1 (5 bases). This CDR3 has 15 amino acids. Trimming took 0 bases from V and 7 from J, leaving 11 bases between them. From germline, CDR1 is SGHDT and CDR2 YYEEEE.

The CDR3 protein is CASSLEGYGYTF. The CDR3 bases are TGCGCCAGCAGCTTGGAAGGCTATGGCTACACCTTC. V gene TRBV5-1 combines with J gene TRBJ1-2; unclear D gene. CDR3 size: 12 residues. The ends were cut back, 0 bases at V and 4 bases at J, with 4 bases in the middle. Germline V lookup: CDR1 SGHRS, CDR2 YFSETQ.

The chain links TRBV7-9 to TRBJ2-4; D is unclear. This CDR3 region has 15 residues. CDR1 and CDR2 (germline): SEHNR, FQNEAQ (reference sequence). The V and J ends lost 6 bases and 2 bases respectively, with 14 bases between them. The CDR3 nucleotides are TGTGCCAGCAGTTCCGGGCCGGTTTCCAAAAACATTCAGTACTTC. It translates to CASSSGPVSKNIQYF.

The chain uses TRBV4-2 and TRBJ1-6, with 9 bases aligning to TRBD1. The germline V gene encodes CDR1 LGHNA and CDR2 YNFKEQ. CDR3 length: 13 amino acids. J lost 7 bases, V lost 8 bases, and 3 bases had no gene match. CDR3 coding DNA: TGTGCCAGCGGGACAGGGACCAATTCACCCCTCCACTTT. Translated, it gives CASGTGTNSPLHF.

The rearrangement joins TRBV30 to TRBJ1-5; 8 positions match TRBD1. Germline V gene sequence: CDR1 GTSNPN, CDR2 SVGIG (reference sequence). CDR3 length: 16 residues. V shed 0 bases and J 2 bases; nucleotides not matched to a gene: 6. CDR3 amino acids: CAWSVGTGGGNQPQHF. The CDR3, as DNA: TGTGCCTGGAGTGTTGGGACAGGCGGCGGCAATCAGCCCCAGCATTTT.

This clone has only one observation. The chain employs TRBV5-4 and TRBJ2-5, with D uncertain. Trimming shortened V by 2 bases and J by 5 bases, and 7 bases separated the two germline ends. This CDR3 has 12 residues. CDR1 and CDR2 (germline): SGHNT, YYREEE (reference sequence). The CDR3 region has the DNA TGTGCCAGCAGCTTTCGGAGCGAGACCCAGTACTTC. Residues: CASSFRSETQYF.

The chain is built from TRBV19 and TRBJ1-2, with D possibly being TRBD1 (6 bases). Trimming pared 4 bases from V and 4 bases from J, leaving 13 bases between. CDR1 is LNHDA, CDR2 SQIVND, per germline (reference sequence). CDR3 size: 14 residues. The CDR3 loop reads CASSSAGDVYGYTF. The CDR3 DNA reads TGTGCCAGTAGTAGCGCAGGGGACGTCTATGGCTACACCTTC.

V gene TRBV2 combines with J gene TRBJ2-7, with 8 bases fitting TRBD1. The CDR3 runs 15 residues. Unmatched junction bases numbered 6, after V lost 1 base and J lost 4 bases. Germline V gene data show CDR1 as SNHLY and CDR2 as FYNNEI. The CDR3 reads CASSEEQGARYEQYF. The DNA for the CDR3 is TGTGCCAGCAGTGAAGAGCAGGGGGCGCGATACGAGCAGTACTTC.

The rearrangement joins TRBV5-6 to TRBJ2-7; no reliable D call. V was trimmed by 4 bases and J by 7 bases, leaving 9 bases between them. This CDR3 spans 11 amino acids. Looked up from germline, CDR1 is SGHDT and CDR2 is YYEEEE. Here the CDR3 reads CASSAGTEQYF. DNA of the CDR3: TGTGCCAGCAGCGCCGGTACTGAGCAGTACTTC.

The chain has TRBV11-2 and TRBJ1-1; tentatively, D is TRBD1 (5 bases). Germline values: CDR1 SGHAT, CDR2 FQNNGV. CDR3 length equals 12 residues. V was trimmed by 6 bases and J by 6 bases, leaving 11 bases between them. DNA of the CDR3: TGTGCCAGCAGGGGGGTAGAGGCTGAAGCTTTCTTT. It codes for CASRGVEAEAFF. Together with reference TRBV11-2 and TRBJ1-1, the CDR3 gives the full variable domain: EAGVAQSPRYKIIEKRQSVAFWCNPISGHATLYWYQQILGQGPKLLIQFQNNGVVDDSQLPKDRFSAERLKGVDSTLKIQPAKLEDSAVYLCASRGVEAEAFFGQGTRLTVV.

The V call is TRBV9, the J call TRBJ1-1; D is perhaps TRBD1 (5 bases). The ends were cut back, 4 bases at V and 8 bases at J, with 12 bases in the middle. Looked up from germline, CDR1 is SGDLS and CDR2 is YYNGEE. There are 12 residues in the CDR3. The CDR3 loop reads CASSSTGLEAFF. The CDR3 bases are TGTGCCAGCAGCTCGACGGGACTCGAAGCTTTCTTT.

V gene TRBV7-6 combines with J gene TRBJ1-3, with a weak D call TRBD1 (5 bases). The V end was cut by 0 bases, the J end by 0 bases, with 9 bases between. This CDR3 comprises 16 residues. Germline V gene data show CDR1 as SGHVS and CDR2 as FNYEAQ. CDR3 amino acids: CASSLAAGRSGNTIYF. Written as DNA, the CDR3 is TGTGCCAGCAGCTTAGCGGCGGGACGCTCTGGAAACACCATATATTTT.

The rearrangement joins TRBV9 to TRBJ2-7, with 13 nucleotides matching TRBD2. V was pared by 2 bases and J by 4 bases, with 3 bases of the junction left unmatched. The CDR3 has 15 residues. Per germline, CDR1 SGDLS and CDR2 YYNGEE. The DNA of the CDR3 is TGTGCCAGCAGCGTGGGACTAGCGGGAACTTACGAGCAGTACTTC. Translation: CASSVGLAGTYEQYF.

The V gene is TRBV5-4, the J gene TRBJ1-3; D is possibly TRBD1 (6 bases). Germline V gene sequence: CDR1 SGHNT, CDR2 YYREEE (reference sequence). This CDR3 contains 16 residues. V lost 4 bases to trimming and J lost 0 bases, with 14 bases between them. The CDR3 loop is CASSRGDTSSGNTIYF. CDR3 coding DNA: TGTGCCAGCAGCCGCGGGGACACCAGCTCTGGAAACACCATATATTTT. Together with reference TRBV5-4 and TRBJ1-3, the CDR3 gives the full variable domain: ETGVTQSPTHLIKTRGQQVTLRCSSQSGHNTVSWYQQALGQGPQFIFQYYREEENGRGNFPPRFSGLQFPNYSSELNVNALELDDSALYLCASSRGDTSSGNTIYFGEGSWLTVV.

This chain connects TRBV21-1 to TRBJ2-1; the D segment call TRBD2 is taken from the table without a DNA check. TRBV21-1 is a listed pseudogene. CDR3 length equals 16 residues. Here the CDR3 reads CASSPRVAGEGNEQFF. The CDR3 nucleotides are TGTGCCAGCAGCCCCCGGGTGGCGGGGGAAGGGAATGAGCAGTTCTTC.

The chain joins TRBV19 to TRBJ1-2; tentatively, D is TRBD1 (6 bases). Germline V gene lookup returns CDR1 LNHDA and CDR2 SQIVND (reference sequence). V was clipped by 5 bases and J by 3 bases, with 13 bases between them. CDR3 length: 14 residues. As DNA, the CDR3 is TGTGCCAGTAGTCCCAGCCAGGGGTACTATGGCTACACCTTC. Protein sequence: CASSPSQGYYGYTF.

V is TRBV5-1 and J is TRBJ2-2; 8 nucleotides agree with TRBD1. V was clipped by 0 bases and J by 3 bases; unmatched bases: 1. The CDR3 covers 15 residues. CDR1 SGHRS and CDR2 YFSETQ come from the germline V gene. This CDR3 reads CASSLGQGHTGELFF. In DNA form, the CDR3 reads TGCGCCAGCAGCTTGGGACAGGGGCACACCGGGGAGCTGTTTTTT. Looking up the rest from reference TRBV5-1 and TRBJ2-2 gives the full variable domain: KAGVTQTPRYLIKTRGQQVTLSCSPISGHRSVSWYQQTPGQGLQFLFEYFSETQRNKGNFPGRFSGRQFSNSRSEMNVSTLELGDSALYLCASSLGQGHTGELFFGEGSRLTVL.

The chain is built from TRBV29-1 and TRBJ2-7; 10 bases line up with TRBD1. Germline V gene lookup returns CDR1 SQVTM and CDR2 ANQGSEA. Trimming at V came to 6 bases and at J to 4 bases, leaving 12 bases not matched to a gene. The CDR3 extends over 15 amino acids. This chain's CDR3 is CSVEGTDRGVYEQYF. The CDR3 bases are TGCAGCGTCGAGGGGACGGACAGGGGGGTATACGAGCAGTACTTC.

The chain joins TRBV30 to TRBJ1-1; D is possibly TRBD1 (6 bases). Germline V gene sequence: CDR1 GTSNPN, CDR2 SVGIG (reference sequence). The CDR3 is 12 residues long. The V and J ends lost 4 bases and 6 bases respectively, with 12 bases between them. CDR3: CAWNGGGPEAFF. The CDR3 nucleotides are TGTGCCTGGAACGGAGGGGGACCTGAAGCTTTCTTT. The complete variable domain, with remaining parts taken from reference TRBV30 and TRBJ1-1, reads SQTIHQWPATLVQPVGSPLSLECTVEGTSNPNLYWYRQAAGRGLQLLFYSVGIGQISSEVPQNLSASRPQDRQFILSSKKLLLSDSGFYLCAWNGGGPEAFFGQGTRLTVV.